A single sample is the source of the 21 T cell receptor beta chains below, sequenced in a study of blood T cell repertoires in COVID-19. Profiled with immunoSEQ multiplex PCR; TCRdb holds only in-frame clones, not every one. The table shows tens of thousands of clones, with around 90% occurring only once. The sequenced sample consisted of peripheral blood. The receptors stem from a human donor in a cohort sampled during active COVID-19.

The rearrangement links TRBV6-5 to TRBJ1-2; no definite D call. V lost 0 bases and J 4 bases, leaving 12 bases between the germline ends. The CDR3 is 15 amino acids. Germline CDR1 MNHEY, CDR2 SVGAGI. The CDR3 region has the DNA TGTGCCAGCAGTTACTCGACCAACGGGGTCTATGGCTACACCTTC. Residues: CASSYSTNGVYGYTF.

The CDR3: CASSPSRDSQETQYF. CDR3 sequence (DNA): TGCGCCAGCAGCCCTAGCCGGGACAGCCAAGAGACCCAGTACTTC. This rearrangement joins TRBV10-1 to TRBJ2-5; TRBD1 matches 7 bases. This CDR3 is 15 amino acids long. Per germline, CDR1 WNHNN and CDR2 SYGVQD (reference sequence). V was pared by 6 bases and J by 1 base, with 8 bases of the junction left unmatched.

V is TRBV5-5 and J is TRBJ2-1, with D tentatively TRBD1 (5 bases). The CDR3 contains 15 residues. Trimming cost V 0 bases and J 8 bases, with 15 bases left between them. Germline-derived CDR1 and CDR2 are SGHKS and YYEKEE (reference sequence). The CDR3 nucleotides read TGTGCCAGCAGCTTGGGGTTAGGGGAAAGGGATGAGCAGTTCTTC. This gives the protein CASSLGLGERDEQFF. Full variable domain (rest looked up from reference TRBV5-5 and TRBJ2-1): DAGVTQSPTHLIKTRGQQVTLRCSPISGHKSVSWYQQVLGQGPQFIFQYYEKEERGRGNFPDRFSARQFPNYSSELNVNALLLGDSALYLCASSLGLGERDEQFFGPGTRLTVL.

V and J are TRBV6-2 or TRBV6-3 and TRBJ1-1; tentatively, D is TRBD1 (6 bases). V shed 2 bases and J shed 4 bases, with 14 bases lying between them. Germline assignment: CDR1 MNHEY and CDR2 SVGEGT. The CDR3 is 15 amino acids. In DNA form, the CDR3 reads TGTGCCAGCAGTTACCCTTTAAGGGGGTTCACTGAAGCTTTCTTT. This codes for CASSYPLRGFTEAFF.

This clone was observed once. J is TRBJ2-2 and V is TRBV3-1 (or the pseudogene TRBV3-2); 7 bases line up with TRBD2. The CDR3 has 16 amino acids. The J segment lost 5 bases and the V segment lost 5 bases, leaving 11 bases of the junction unmatched. From germline, CDR1 is LGHDT and CDR2 YNNKEL (reference sequence). This chain's CDR3 is CASSTRAGSGTGELFF. In DNA, the CDR3 is TGTGCCAGCAGCACACGAGCGGGATCGGGTACCGGGGAGCTGTTTTTT.

The chain couples TRBV10-2 to TRBJ2-5, with 11 bases identical to TRBD2. Germline-derived CDR1 and CDR2 are WSHSY and SAAADI. The CDR3 sequence is 15 residues long. V shed 5 bases and J 2 bases; nucleotides not matched to a gene: 4. The DNA for the CDR3 is TGCGCCAGCAGTTCCGGGACTAGCGGACAAGAGACCCAGTACTTC. Protein product: CASSSGTSGQETQYF.

This clone was recorded once. CDR3 bases: TGTGCCAGCAGCCGTCAGACAGGGGCGGGAGAGACCCAGTACTTC. It encodes CASSRQTGAGETQYF. The rearrangement links TRBV5-4 to TRBJ2-5, with TRBD1 matching 8 bases. This CDR3 has 15 amino acids. Germline lookup yields CDR1 SGHNT and CDR2 YYREEE (reference sequence). V lost 4 bases, J lost 4 bases, and 9 bases stayed unmatched.

The chain has TRBV5-1 and TRBJ1-4, with 10 bases lining up with TRBD1. Germline CDR1 SGHRS, CDR2 YFSETQ. This CDR3 is 16 amino acids long. V dropped 4 bases and J dropped 1; count of bases not matched to a gene: 4. This chain's CDR3 is CASSTGQGVTNEKLFF. CDR3 sequence (DNA): TGCGCCAGCAGCACCGGACAGGGGGTAACTAATGAAAAACTGTTTTTT.

In this sample, this clone turned up once. V and J are TRBV7-2 and TRBJ1-2, with D uncertain. The CDR3 runs 14 residues. V was trimmed by 2 bases and J by 3 bases, leaving 10 bases between them. Germline CDR1 reads SGHTA; CDR2 reads FQGNSA. CDR3 amino acids: CASSLTQADYGYTF. In DNA, the CDR3 is TGTGCCAGCAGCTTAACGCAGGCAGACTATGGCTACACCTTC. The full variable domain, its missing parts supplied by reference TRBV7-2 and TRBJ1-2, is GAGVSQSPSNKVTEKGKDVELRCDPISGHTALYWYRQSLGQGLEFLIYFQGNSAPDKSGLPSDRFSAERTGGSVSTLTIQRTQQEDSAVYLCASSLTQADYGYTFGSGTRLTVV.

V and J are TRBV19 and TRBJ1-5, with D tentatively TRBD1 (5 bases). Germline CDR1 is LNHDA and CDR2 is SQIVND (reference sequence). The CDR3 totals 13 residues. Trimming shortened V by 5 bases and J by 7 bases, and 12 bases separated the two germline ends. This chain's CDR3 is CASSRGLGQPQHF. The CDR3 bases are TGTGCCAGTAGTCGGGGGTTGGGGCAGCCCCAGCATTTT.

This chain joins TRBV11-2 and TRBJ2-5, with 9 bases aligning to TRBD1. The CDR3 has 15 residues. Germline assignment: CDR1 SGHAT and CDR2 FQNNGV. J was trimmed by 4 bases and V by 5 bases; bases with no gene match: 8. CDR3 sequence reads: CASSTRDRVGETQYF. The CDR3, as DNA: TGTGCCAGCAGCACCAGGGACAGGGTAGGAGAGACCCAGTACTTC.

The count of this clone is one. The CDR3 DNA is TGTGCCAGCAGCCCATTTCAGGCCTATGGCTACACCTTC. Amino acid sequence: CASSPFQAYGYTF. The chain recombines TRBV7-2 with TRBJ1-2; no clear D gene. This CDR3 has 13 amino acids. V lost 5 bases to trimming and J lost 4 bases, with 11 bases between them. Germline assignment: CDR1 SGHTA and CDR2 FQGNSA.

The chain has TRBV10-3 and TRBJ1-6; 7 bases align to TRBD1. The CDR3 covers 14 residues. V shed 10 bases and J 5 bases; nucleotides not matched to a gene: 8. The germline V gene encodes CDR1 ENHRY and CDR2 SYGVKD. CDR3 DNA: TGTGCCAGCACTGTGGGACAGAATAATTCACCCCTCCACTTT. Translating it yields CASTVGQNNSPLHF.

CDR3 nucleotide sequence: TGCGCCAGCAGCCAAGATGTCACCCGTGTCGGTTCACCCCTCCACTTT. The encoded protein is CASSQDVTRVGSPLHF. The chain couples TRBV4-3 to TRBJ1-6; D unresolved. CDR1 is LGHNA, CDR2 YSLEER, per germline. With 0 bases removed from V and 9 bases from J, the gap between germline ends came to 15 bases. The CDR3 is 16 amino acids.

The chain has TRBV4-2 and TRBJ2-1; 7 bases match TRBD2. From germline, CDR1 is LGHNA and CDR2 YNFKEQ. J gave up 7 bases and V 0 bases, and 9 bases lay outside the gene matches. This CDR3 spans 16 amino acids. The CDR3 reads CASSQDAQRGLNEQFF. The CDR3 DNA reads TGTGCCAGCAGCCAAGATGCCCAGCGGGGATTAAATGAGCAGTTCTTC.

V and J are TRBV3-1 (or the pseudogene TRBV3-2) and TRBJ2-3; TRBD2 matches at 11 bases. The J segment lost 7 bases and the V segment lost 0 bases, leaving 6 bases of the junction unmatched. The CDR3 covers 16 residues. Looked up from germline, CDR1 is LGHDT and CDR2 is YNNKEL (reference sequence). DNA of the CDR3: TGTGCCAGCAGCCAAGATCTTGGGACTAGCGGACATACGCAGTATTTT. Translating it yields CASSQDLGTSGHTQYF.

The chain carries TRBV6-5 and TRBJ1-1; possibly TRBD1 for D (5 bases). This CDR3 spans 13 amino acids. Germline V gene sequence: CDR1 MNHEY, CDR2 SVGAGI. Trimming left V 7 bases short and J 4 bases short, with 13 bases between. Here the CDR3 DNA reads TGTGCCAGCAAACGGACAAAGGGCACTGAAGCTTTCTTT. Protein product: CASKRTKGTEAFF.

The chain has TRBV7-7 and TRBJ2-3; 12 nucleotides align to TRBD2. Germline lookup yields CDR1 SSHAT and CDR2 FNYEAQ (reference sequence). The trim removed 5 bases at V and 3 bases at J, leaving 3 bases unmatched. The CDR3 spans 15 residues. The CDR3 DNA is TGTGCCAGCAGCCTACTAGCGGGGGGTACAGATACGCAGTATTTT. Translating it yields CASSLLAGGTDTQYF.

The genes are TRBV18 and TRBJ2-5, with 7 nucleotides matching TRBD1. V trimming: 2 bases; J trimming: 4 bases; junction bases outside the gene matches: 4. This CDR3 comprises 14 residues. Germline assignment: CDR1 KGHSH and CDR2 LQKENI. CDR3 region: CASSPKGAGETQYF. CDR3 sequence (DNA): TGTGCCAGCTCACCAAAGGGGGCGGGAGAGACCCAGTACTTC.

This chain uses TRBV23-1 with TRBJ2-3, with D possibly matching TRBD2 (6 bases). Being an ORF, TRBV23-1 has a function that is uncertain. CDR3 size: 12 residues. The CDR3 nucleotides are TGCGCTGCGGCCGGGGGTAGGGATACGCAGTATTTT. Amino acid sequence: CAAAGGRDTQYF.

The chain employs TRBV5-1 and TRBJ2-6; D ambiguous. The germline CDR1 and CDR2 sequences are SGHRS and YFSETQ. CDR3 length equals 14 residues. Trimming cost V 3 bases and J 2 bases, with 6 bases left between them. The CDR3 DNA follows: TGCGCCAGCAGCTCAATTCCTGGGGCCAACGTCCTGACTTTC. This gives the protein CASSSIPGANVLTF.